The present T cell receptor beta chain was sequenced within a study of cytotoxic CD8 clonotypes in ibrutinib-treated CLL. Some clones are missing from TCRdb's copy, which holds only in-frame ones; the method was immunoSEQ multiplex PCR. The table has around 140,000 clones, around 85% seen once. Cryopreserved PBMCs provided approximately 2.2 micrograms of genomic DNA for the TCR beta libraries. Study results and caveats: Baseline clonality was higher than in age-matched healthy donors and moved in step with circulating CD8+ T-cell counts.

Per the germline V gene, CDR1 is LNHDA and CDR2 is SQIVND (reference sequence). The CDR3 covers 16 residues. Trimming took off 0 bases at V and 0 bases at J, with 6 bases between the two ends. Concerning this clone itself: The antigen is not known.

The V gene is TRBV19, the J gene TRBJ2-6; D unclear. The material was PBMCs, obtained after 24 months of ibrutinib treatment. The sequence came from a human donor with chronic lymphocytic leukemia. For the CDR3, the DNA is TGTGCCAGTAGTATAGACGGGTACTCTGGGGCCAACGTCCTGACTTTC. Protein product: CASSIDGYSGANVLTF.